The present T cell receptor beta chain was sequenced within a study of T cell changes during pregnancy in multiple sclerosis. The J segment lost 10 bases and the V segment lost 3 bases, leaving 9 bases of the junction unmatched. This CDR3 spans 14 amino acids. CDR1 MDHEN and CDR2 SYDVKM come from the germline V gene. Sequencing used immunoSEQ multiplex PCR; TCRdb keeps in-frame clones, though not all of them. This table holds 45,000 to 50,000 clones, 90% to 95% found once. Source: CD8+ T cells from peripheral blood mononuclear cells, taken before pregnancy. The genes are TRBV28 and TRBJ2-1; TRBD2 aligns across 7 bases. The TCR comes from a female donor with multiple sclerosis, enrolled in a pregnancy study. The CDR3 is CASSLGEGQREQFF. DNA of the CDR3: TGTGCCAGCAGTTTGGGGGAGGGCCAAAGAGAGCAGTTCTTC.